This TCR beta chain was identified in a study of blood T cell repertoires in COVID-19. Study details: Samples representing acute and convalescent COVID-19 were sourced from the United States, Italy and Spain. The cDNA or gDNA used as material had been derived from T cells, B-cell-depleted T cells, or PBMCs.

CDR1 is SGDLS and CDR2 is YYNGEE in the germline V gene. Between the trimmed V and J ends, which lost 0 bases and 1 base, there was a span of 7 bases. This CDR3 is 14 amino acids long. Original processing methods: The authors estimated nucleated cell counts from reference gene primer amplification. The repertoire was sequenced with immunoSEQ multiplex PCR; TCRdb's copy has only in-frame clones and lacks some. V and J calls plus clone size are reproduced from that table; the DNA served to infer D and trimming. The table shows 30,000 to 40,000 clones, with roughly four fifths occurring only once. The sequencing input was peripheral blood. This clonotype was obtained from a man older than 75 with active or convalescent COVID-19. The chain employs TRBV9 and TRBJ1-1; tentative D call: TRBD1 (6 bases). CDR3 DNA: TGTGCCAGCAGCGTAGTACAGGGGAACACTGAAGCTTTCTTT. This encodes CASSVVQGNTEAFF.